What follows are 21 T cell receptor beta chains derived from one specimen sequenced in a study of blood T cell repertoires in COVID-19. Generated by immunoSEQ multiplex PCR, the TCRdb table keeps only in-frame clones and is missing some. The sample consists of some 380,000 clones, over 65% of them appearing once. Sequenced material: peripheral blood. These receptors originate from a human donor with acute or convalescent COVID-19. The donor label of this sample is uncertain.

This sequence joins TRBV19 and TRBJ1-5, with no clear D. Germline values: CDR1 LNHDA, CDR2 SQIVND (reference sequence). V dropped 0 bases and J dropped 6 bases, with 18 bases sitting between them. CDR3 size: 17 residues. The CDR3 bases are TGTGCCAGTAGTATAGAGGGTGGGCTCGGTAATCTTCAGCCCCAGCATTTT. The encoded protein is CASSIEGGLGNLQPQHF.

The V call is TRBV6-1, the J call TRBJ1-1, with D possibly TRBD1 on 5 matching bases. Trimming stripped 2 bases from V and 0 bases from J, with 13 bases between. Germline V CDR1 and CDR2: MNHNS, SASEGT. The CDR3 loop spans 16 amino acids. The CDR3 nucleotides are TGTGCCAGCAGTGAACCCGGGGGGGGAATGAACACTGAAGCTTTCTTT. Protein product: CASSEPGGGMNTEAFF.

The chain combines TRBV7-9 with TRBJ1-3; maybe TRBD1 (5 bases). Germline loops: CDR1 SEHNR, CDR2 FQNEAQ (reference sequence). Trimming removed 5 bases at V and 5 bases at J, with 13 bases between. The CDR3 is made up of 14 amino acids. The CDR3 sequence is CASSTLEDRNTIYF. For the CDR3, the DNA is TGTGCCAGCAGCACACTCGAGGACAGAAACACCATATATTTT. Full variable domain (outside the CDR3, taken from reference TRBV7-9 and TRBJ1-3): DTGVSQNPRHKITKRGQNVTFRCDPISEHNRLYWYRQTLGQGPEFLTYFQNEAQLEKSRLLSDRFSAERPKGSFSTLEIQRTEQGDSAMYLCASSTLEDRNTIYFGEGSWLTVV.

The chain's CDR3 is CASSFLYEQYF. The CDR3 bases are TGTGCCAGCAGCTTCCTCTACGAGCAGTACTTC. V gene TRBV7-9 combines with J gene TRBJ2-7; no reliable D call. This CDR3 contains 11 residues. CDR1 and CDR2 (germline): SEHNR, FQNEAQ (reference sequence). The V end lost 3 bases, the J end lost 3 bases, and 3 bases lay between the germline ends.

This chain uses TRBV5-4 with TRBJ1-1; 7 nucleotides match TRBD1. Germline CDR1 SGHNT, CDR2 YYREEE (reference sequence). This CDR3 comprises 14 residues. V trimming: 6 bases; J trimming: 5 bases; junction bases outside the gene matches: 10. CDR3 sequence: CASMFDRVPTEAFF. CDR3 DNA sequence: TGTGCCAGCATGTTTGACAGGGTCCCGACTGAAGCTTTCTTT.

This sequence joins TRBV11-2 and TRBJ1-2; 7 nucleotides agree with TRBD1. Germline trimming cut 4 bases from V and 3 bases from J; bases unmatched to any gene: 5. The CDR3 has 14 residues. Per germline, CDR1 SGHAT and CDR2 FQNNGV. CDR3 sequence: CASSSGDSYYGYTF. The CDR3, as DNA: TGTGCCAGCAGCTCGGGGGACAGCTACTATGGCTACACCTTC.

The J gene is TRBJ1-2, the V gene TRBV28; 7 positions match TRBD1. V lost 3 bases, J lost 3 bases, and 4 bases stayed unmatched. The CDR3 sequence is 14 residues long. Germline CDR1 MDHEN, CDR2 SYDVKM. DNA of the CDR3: TGTGCCAGCAGTTTCCCAGGGGGTCACTATGGCTACACCTTC. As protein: CASSFPGGHYGYTF.

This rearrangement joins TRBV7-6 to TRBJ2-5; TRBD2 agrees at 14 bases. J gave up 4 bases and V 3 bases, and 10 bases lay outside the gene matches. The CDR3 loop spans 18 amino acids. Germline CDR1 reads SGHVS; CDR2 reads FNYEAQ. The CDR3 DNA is TGTGCCAGCAGCTTCCACCCGACTAGCGGGAGGGCCGGAGAGACCCAGTACTTC. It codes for CASSFHPTSGRAGETQYF.

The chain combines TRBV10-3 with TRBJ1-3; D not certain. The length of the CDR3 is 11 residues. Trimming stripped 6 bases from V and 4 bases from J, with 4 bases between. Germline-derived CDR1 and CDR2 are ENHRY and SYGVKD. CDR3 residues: CAISSGNTIYF. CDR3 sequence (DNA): TGTGCCATCAGCTCCGGAAACACCATATATTTT.

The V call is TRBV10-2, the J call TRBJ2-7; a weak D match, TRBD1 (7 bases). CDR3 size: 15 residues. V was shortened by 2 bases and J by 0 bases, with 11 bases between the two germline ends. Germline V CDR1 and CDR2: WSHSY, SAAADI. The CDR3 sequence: CASSEIQGGSYEQYF. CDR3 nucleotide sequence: TGCGCCAGCAGTGAGATTCAGGGGGGCTCCTACGAGCAGTACTTC.

The CDR3 here is CASTPRVVTRASYGYTF. The CDR3 DNA reads as TGCGCCAGCACTCCGAGGGTTGTAACGAGGGCCTCCTATGGCTACACCTTC. The gene calls are TRBV4-1 and TRBJ1-2; no definite D call. Germline V gene lookup returns CDR1 MGHRA and CDR2 YSYEKL. Trimming cost V 7 bases and J 4 bases, with 25 bases left between them. This CDR3 contains 17 residues.

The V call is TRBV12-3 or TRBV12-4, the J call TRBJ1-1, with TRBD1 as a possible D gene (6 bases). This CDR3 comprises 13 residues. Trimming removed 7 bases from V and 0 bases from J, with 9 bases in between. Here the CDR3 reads CASKQGLNTEAFF. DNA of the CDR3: TGTGCCAGCAAACAGGGATTGAACACTGAAGCTTTCTTT.

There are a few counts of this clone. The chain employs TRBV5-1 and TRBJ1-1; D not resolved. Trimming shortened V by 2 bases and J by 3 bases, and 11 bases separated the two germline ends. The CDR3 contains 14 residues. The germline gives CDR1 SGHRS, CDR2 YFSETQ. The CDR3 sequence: CASSLNGEYTEAFF. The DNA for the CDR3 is TGCGCCAGCAGCTTAAACGGGGAATACACTGAAGCTTTCTTT.

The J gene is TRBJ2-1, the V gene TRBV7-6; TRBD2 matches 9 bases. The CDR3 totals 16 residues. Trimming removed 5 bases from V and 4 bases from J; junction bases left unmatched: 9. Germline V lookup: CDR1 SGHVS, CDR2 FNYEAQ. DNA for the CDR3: TGTGCCAGCAGCAAACCCGCGGGAGGGCCGTACAATGAGCAGTTCTTC. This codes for CASSKPAGGPYNEQFF. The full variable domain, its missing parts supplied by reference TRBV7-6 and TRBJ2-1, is GAGVSQSPRYKVTKRGQDVALRCDPISGHVSLYWYRQALGQGPEFLTYFNYEAQQDKSGLPNDRFSAERPEGSISTLTIQRTEQRDSAMYRCASSKPAGGPYNEQFFGPGTRLTVL.

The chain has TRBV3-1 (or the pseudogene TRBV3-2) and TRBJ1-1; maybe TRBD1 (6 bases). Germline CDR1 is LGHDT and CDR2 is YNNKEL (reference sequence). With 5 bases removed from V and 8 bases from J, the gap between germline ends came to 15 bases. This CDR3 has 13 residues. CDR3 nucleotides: TGTGCCAGCAGCGCCCGGGGACATAAGGAAGCTTTCTTT. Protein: CASSARGHKEAFF.

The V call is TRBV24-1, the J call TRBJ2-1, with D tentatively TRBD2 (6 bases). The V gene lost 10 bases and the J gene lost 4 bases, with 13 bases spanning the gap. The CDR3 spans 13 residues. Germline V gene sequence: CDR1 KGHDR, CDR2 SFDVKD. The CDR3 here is CATRGGFYNEQFF. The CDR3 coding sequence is TGTGCCACTAGGGGAGGATTTTACAATGAGCAGTTCTTC.

The CDR3 sequence: CASSPGQRALSGANVLTF. CDR3 DNA: TGTGCCAGCAGCCCCGGACAGCGCGCCCTCTCTGGGGCCAACGTCCTGACTTTC. This sequence joins TRBV11-2 and TRBJ2-6, with TRBD1 as a possible D gene (6 bases). The CDR3 spans 18 residues. Trimming left V 5 bases short and J 0 bases short, with 17 bases between. CDR1 is SGHAT, CDR2 FQNNGV, per germline.

CDR3 nucleotides: TGTGCCAGCAGCTTATCTAGAGAGTCGAATGAGCAGTTCTTC. Protein sequence: CASSLSRESNEQFF. This rearrangement joins TRBV13 to TRBJ2-1, with D uncertain. V lost 2 bases and J 7 bases, leaving 12 bases between the germline ends. The germline V gene encodes CDR1 PRHDT and CDR2 FYEKMQ (reference sequence). The CDR3 is 14 residues long.

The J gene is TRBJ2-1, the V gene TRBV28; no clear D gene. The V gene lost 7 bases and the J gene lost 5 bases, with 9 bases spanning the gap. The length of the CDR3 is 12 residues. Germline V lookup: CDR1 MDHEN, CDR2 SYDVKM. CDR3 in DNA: TGTGCCAGCACCGAGAGAAACAATGAGCAGTTCTTC. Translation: CASTERNNEQFF.

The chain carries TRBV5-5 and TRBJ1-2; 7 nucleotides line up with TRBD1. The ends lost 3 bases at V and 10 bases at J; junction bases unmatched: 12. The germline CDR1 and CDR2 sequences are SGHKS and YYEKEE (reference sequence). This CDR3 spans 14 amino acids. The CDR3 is CASSWTDRQGTYTF. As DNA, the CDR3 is TGTGCCAGCAGCTGGACGGACAGGCAGGGTACCTACACCTTC. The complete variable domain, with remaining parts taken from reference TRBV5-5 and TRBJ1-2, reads DAGVTQSPTHLIKTRGQQVTLRCSPISGHKSVSWYQQVLGQGPQFIFQYYEKEERGRGNFPDRFSARQFPNYSSELNVNALLLGDSALYLCASSWTDRQGTYTFGSGTRLTVV.

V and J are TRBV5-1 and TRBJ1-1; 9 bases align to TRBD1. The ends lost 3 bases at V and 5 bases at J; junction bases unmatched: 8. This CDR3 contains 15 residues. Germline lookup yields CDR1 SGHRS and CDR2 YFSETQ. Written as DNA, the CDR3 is TGCGCCAGCAGCTCTCAACAGGGGGCGAGGACTGAAGCTTTCTTT. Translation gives CASSSQQGARTEAFF. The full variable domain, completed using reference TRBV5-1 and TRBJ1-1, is KAGVTQTPRYLIKTRGQQVTLSCSPISGHRSVSWYQQTPGQGLQFLFEYFSETQRNKGNFPGRFSGRQFSNSRSEMNVSTLELGDSALYLCASSSQQGARTEAFFGQGTRLTVV.